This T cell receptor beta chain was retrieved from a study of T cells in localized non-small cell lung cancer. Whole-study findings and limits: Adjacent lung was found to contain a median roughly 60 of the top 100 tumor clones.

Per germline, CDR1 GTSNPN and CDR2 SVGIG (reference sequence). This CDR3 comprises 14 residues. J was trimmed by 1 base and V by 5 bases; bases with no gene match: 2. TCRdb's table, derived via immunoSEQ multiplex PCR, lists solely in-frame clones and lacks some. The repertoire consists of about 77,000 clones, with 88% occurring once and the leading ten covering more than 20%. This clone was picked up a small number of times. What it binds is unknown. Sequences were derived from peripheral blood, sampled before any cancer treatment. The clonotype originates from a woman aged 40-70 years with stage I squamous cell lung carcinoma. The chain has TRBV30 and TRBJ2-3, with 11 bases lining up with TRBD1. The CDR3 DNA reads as TGTGCCTGGGGACAGGGGGCAGGCACAGATACGCAGTATTTT. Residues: CAWGQGAGTDTQYF.